This is a list of T cell receptor beta chains from one sample in a study of blood T cell repertoires in COVID-19. Clones were read by immunoSEQ multiplex PCR, and TCRdb kept only the in-frame ones, dropping some. The data show 200,000 or so clones, around 86% seen once. The sample was peripheral blood. These receptor sequences come from a human donor in a cohort sampled during active COVID-19. CDR3s leave out the opening cysteine and the closing phenylalanine or tryptophan. Each record gives: D gene, J gene, CDR3 length, V gene, CDR3 protein. The D gene is left open where the match is weak.

TRBD2	TRBJ2-7	14	TRBV4-1	ASSHRLLAGGHEQY
TRBD2	TRBJ2-5	14	TRBV15	ATSRDRAGLGETQY
-	TRBJ2-1	12	TRBV27	ASSPMGGYNEQF
-	TRBJ2-6	16	TRBV18	ASSPQIQGASGANVLT
-	TRBJ1-2	13	TRBV11-2	ASSSDIYRLYGYT
-	TRBJ2-5	11	TRBV6-5	ANQGSPQETQY
-	TRBJ2-7	10	TRBV7-9	ASSLDFYEQY
TRBD1	TRBJ1-4	13	TRBV7-2	ASSLAGTGREKLF
TRBD1	TRBJ1-1	10	TRBV30	AWSRQGPEAF
-	TRBJ1-1	14	TRBV28	ASSLVAGRRNTEAF
TRBD1	TRBJ2-6	16	TRBV9	ASSPLGQGMDGANVLT
TRBD2	TRBJ2-7	13	TRBV5-8	ASSFRTSGSGEQY
TRBD1	TRBJ1-1	12	TRBV19	ASISGGLNTEAF
TRBD2	TRBJ2-1	14	TRBV19	ASSFGTSGSYNEQF
-	TRBJ2-2	16	TRBV4-1	ASSQESWGTPFTGELF
TRBD2	TRBJ2-5	15	TRBV9	ASSPAPTSGSRETQY
TRBD1	TRBJ2-7	13	TRBV6-2/TRBV6-3	ASSYSRTGDYEQY
-	TRBJ2-5	8	TRBV6-6	ASGSVTQY
-	TRBJ2-5	13	TRBV18	ASSPPLGGAETQY
-	TRBJ1-1	12	TRBV6-5	ASSYHRINTEAF
TRBD2	TRBJ2-7	18	TRBV10-2	ASSGRAGLAGHETLYEQY
-	TRBJ1-1	14	TRBV5-8	ASSLVPPYSNTEAF
TRBD1	TRBJ2-5	12	TRBV2	ASSTGQGSETQY
TRBD2	TRBJ2-3	12	TRBV30	ACYPSGRGYTQY
-	TRBJ2-5	12	TRBV5-1	ASSLVGPQETQY
TRBD1	TRBJ1-5	13	TRBV27	ASSPFDRGDQPQH
TRBD2	TRBJ2-1	14	TRBV9	ASSVGGAGGYNEQF
-	TRBJ2-3	11	TRBV5-1	ASSEQGADTQY
-	TRBJ2-5	10	TRBV10-3	AISDQRETQY
TRBD2	TRBJ2-7	12	TRBV6-2/TRBV6-3	ASSFQRGPYEQY
-	TRBJ1-2	12	TRBV24-1	ATSDLQDRSGYT
-	TRBJ2-7	12	TRBV19	ASSDRQAPYEQY
-	TRBJ1-5	13	TRBV5-1	ASSPGRGKEQPQH
TRBD1	TRBJ1-4	13	TRBV28	ASSSPLTGHEKLF
TRBD1	TRBJ1-1	12	TRBV7-2	ASSIRQGNTEAF
-	TRBJ2-6	14	TRBV7-2	ASSSPRGFGANVLT
-	TRBJ2-3	14	TRBV9	ASSVEGGTSTDTQY